What follows are 21 T cell receptor beta chains derived from one specimen sequenced in a study of OX40 agonist ivuxolimab in advanced cancers. The library came from the immunoSEQ multiplex PCR assay. TCRdb re-hosts the immuneACCESS table, in-frame sequences only. Its copies lack some clones; in the studies checked, an unresolved V gene accounts for under half of them, and the cause for the rest is not known. This sample gives roughly 64,000 clones in total; roughly 82% of them show up just once. 2% to 3% of the sample is in the top ten clones. Specimen: CD4+ or CD8+ T cells sorted from blood, collected in a trial of the OX40 agonist ivuxolimab. Receptors originate from an adult with an advanced solid tumor such as melanoma, head and neck, liver or kidney cancer.

The V call is TRBV12-5, the J call TRBJ2-1, with D perhaps matching TRBD1 (6 bases). Trimming left V 0 bases short and J 9 bases short, with 12 bases between. The CDR3 has 14 residues. CDR1 and CDR2 (germline): LGHNT, FRNRAP. The CDR3 DNA is TGTGCTAGTGGTTTGGTGGCAGAAGGGGGTGAGCAGTTCTTC. The encoded protein is CASGLVAEGGEQFF.

V is TRBV5-4 and J is TRBJ1-2; the D gene is possibly TRBD1 (5 bases). CDR1 and CDR2 (germline): SGHNT, YYREEE (reference sequence). This CDR3 comprises 14 residues. Trimming removed 6 bases from V and 6 bases from J, with 18 bases in between. The CDR3 region is CASTLRGLGDGYTF. Written as DNA, the CDR3 is TGTGCCAGCACGCTCCGGGGCTTAGGAGATGGCTACACCTTC.

The chain employs TRBV6-1 and TRBJ2-5; TRBD2 aligns across 14 bases. TRBJ2-7 matches the DNA end more closely, so the J call is doubtful. The germline V gene encodes CDR1 MNHNS and CDR2 SASEGT. This CDR3 is built from 15 residues. CDR3 DNA sequence: TGTGCCAGCAGCCAAGGGACTAGCGGGAGCTACGAGCAGTACTTC. Amino acid sequence: CASSQGTSGSYEQYF.

The chain carries TRBV5-6 and TRBJ1-2; perhaps TRBD1 as D (5 bases). Looked up from germline, CDR1 is SGHDT and CDR2 is YYEEEE. The CDR3 spans 13 residues. V was shortened by 6 bases and J by 4 bases, with 13 bases between the two germline ends. CDR3 in DNA: TGTGCCAGCACCAGGGCGGGTCCCTATGGCTACACCTTC. This translates into CASTRAGPYGYTF.

The chain links TRBV15 to TRBJ2-1, with TRBD2 as a possible D gene (6 bases). This CDR3 has 14 amino acids. V lost 5 bases and J 8 bases, leaving 16 bases between the germline ends. In germline, CDR1 is LNHNV, CDR2 YYDKDF (reference sequence). CDR3 coding DNA: TGTGCCACCAGCTATCAGGGTTGGAGGGATGAGCAGTTCTTC. Translation: CATSYQGWRDEQFF.

This clone was counted a few times. The chain combines TRBV5-1 with TRBJ1-4; 7 nucleotides line up with TRBD1. Germline V gives CDR1 SGHRS, CDR2 YFSETQ. The CDR3 covers 14 residues. V lost 2 bases and J lost 8; bases outside the gene matches: 6. This CDR3 reads CASSLSRDSEKLFF. The CDR3 DNA is TGCGCCAGCAGCTTATCCCGGGACAGCGAAAAACTGTTTTTT.

The chain joins TRBV9 to TRBJ2-3; 12 positions match TRBD2. The CDR3 consists of 18 residues. Germline V lookup: CDR1 SGDLS, CDR2 YYNGEE. The junction had 6 bases not matched to a gene; V was cut back by 0 bases and J by 1 base. CDR3 DNA sequence: TGTGCCAGCAGCGTAGCGGGACTAGCGGGCCCCGGCACAGATACGCAGTATTTT. Its translation is CASSVAGLAGPGTDTQYF. Full variable domain (outside the CDR3, taken from reference TRBV9 and TRBJ2-3): DSGVTQTPKHLITATGQRVTLRCSPRSGDLSVYWYQQSLDQGLQFLIQYYNGEERAKGNILERFSAQQFPDLHSELNLSSLELGDSALYFCASSVAGLAGPGTDTQYFGPGTRLTVL.

This chain uses TRBV5-1 with TRBJ2-2; D is ambiguous. Germline V gene lookup returns CDR1 SGHRS and CDR2 YFSETQ. The V and J ends lost 2 bases and 2 bases respectively, with 10 bases between them. This CDR3 has 15 amino acids. The CDR3 sequence is CASSFAMENTGELFF. For the CDR3, the DNA is TGCGCCAGCAGCTTTGCTATGGAAAACACCGGGGAGCTGTTTTTT.

The chain employs TRBV5-1 and TRBJ2-1; 10 positions match TRBD2. Germline V CDR1 and CDR2: SGHRS, YFSETQ. Unmatched junction bases numbered 9, after V lost 6 bases and J lost 6 bases. The CDR3 loop spans 15 amino acids. The CDR3 bases are TGCGCCAGCAACCCCCTAGCGGGAGAAAGCAATGAGCAGTTCTTC. It codes for CASNPLAGESNEQFF.

This clone was counted once. This chain uses TRBV20-1 with TRBJ2-5, with D perhaps TRBD1 (5 bases). The CDR3 is 11 residues long. From germline, CDR1 is DFQATT and CDR2 SNEGSKA (reference sequence). Trimming cost V 7 bases and J 5 bases, with 11 bases left between them. The DNA of the CDR3 is TGCAGTGTTGGGAAGGGGGAGACCCAGTACTTC. Translation gives CSVGKGETQYF.

The chain recombines TRBV10-1 with TRBJ1-2; no clear D gene. V lost 3 bases to trimming and J lost 6 bases, with 11 bases between them. Germline loops: CDR1 WNHNN, CDR2 SYGVQD (reference sequence). This CDR3 contains 13 residues. The CDR3 protein is CASSDSRIHGYTF. The CDR3 DNA reads as TGCGCCAGCAGTGACAGCAGGATCCATGGCTACACCTTC.

The chain joins TRBV6-6 to TRBJ1-2; the D is unclear. CDR3 length: 14 residues. Germline V CDR1 and CDR2: MNHNY, SVGAGI (reference sequence). The V gene lost 6 bases and the J gene lost 0 bases, with 11 bases spanning the gap. CDR3 sequence: CASSYLTSNYGYTF. CDR3 in DNA: TGTGCCAGCAGCTACCTAACATCTAACTATGGCTACACCTTC.

This clone was counted a single time. The V and J genes are TRBV11-3 and TRBJ2-3; a weak D match, TRBD2 (6 bases). CDR3 size: 17 residues. V lost 5 bases and J lost 2, with 20 bases in between. The germline V gene has CDR1 SGHNT and CDR2 YENEEA. For the CDR3, the DNA is TGTGCCAGCAGCCCAGGGATCCCATGGGGGGACACAGATACGCAGTATTTT. Translating it yields CASSPGIPWGDTDTQYF.

The genes are TRBV2 and TRBJ1-2; possibly TRBD1 for D (5 bases). CDR1 is SNHLY, CDR2 FYNNEI, per germline. Trimming stripped 5 bases from V and 2 bases from J, with 12 bases between. The CDR3 consists of 14 residues. CDR3 loop: CASSLRDGNYGYTF. CDR3 sequence (DNA): TGTGCCAGCAGTCTTCGGGACGGAAACTATGGCTACACCTTC.

The chain joins TRBV7-3 to TRBJ2-2, with unresolved D. The V gene lost 5 bases and the J gene lost 5 bases, with 3 bases spanning the gap. The CDR3 has 11 residues. The germline V gene has CDR1 SGHTA and CDR2 FQGTGA. In nucleotides, the CDR3 is TGTGCCAGCAGCATTACCGGGGAGCTGTTTTTT. Residues: CASSITGELFF.

V and J are TRBV9 and TRBJ1-2; possibly TRBD1 for D (5 bases). CDR3 length: 13 amino acids. Germline loops: CDR1 SGDLS, CDR2 YYNGEE. The V gene lost 7 bases and the J gene lost 4 bases, with 14 bases spanning the gap. DNA of the CDR3: TGTGCCAGCTCTACCGGGGGACGCTATGGCTACACCTTC. This gives the protein CASSTGGRYGYTF.

The rearrangement links TRBV25-1 to TRBJ1-3; D gene unclear. CDR3 length: 17 amino acids. Trimming removed 4 bases from V and 10 bases from J, with 26 bases in between. CDR1 is MGHDK, CDR2 SYGVNS, per germline. CDR3 in amino acids: CASSVICRSAANKTIYF. Written as DNA, the CDR3 is TGTGCCAGCAGTGTTATCTGTAGGTCGGCCGCGAACAAGACCATATATTTT.

The chain is built from TRBV11-2 and TRBJ2-7; perhaps TRBD1 as D (6 bases). Germline values: CDR1 SGHAT, CDR2 FQNNGV. V dropped 5 bases and J dropped 3 bases, with 14 bases sitting between them. The CDR3 spans 14 residues. The CDR3 DNA follows: TGTGCCAGCAGCCGATCACAGGGTCTCTACGAGCAGTACTTC. This translates into CASSRSQGLYEQYF.

J is TRBJ1-1 and V is TRBV6-6, with D perhaps matching TRBD1 (6 bases). The length of the CDR3 is 15 residues. The V end was cut by 0 bases, the J end by 1 base, with 9 bases between. CDR1 and CDR2 (germline): MNHNY, SVGAGI (reference sequence). CDR3 amino acids: CASSYSGGENTEAFF. The CDR3 DNA sequence: TGTGCCAGCAGTTACTCGGGGGGCGAGAACACTGAAGCTTTCTTT.

This chain links TRBV19 with TRBJ2-7, with 14 bases fitting TRBD2. This CDR3 region has 16 residues. Trimming took 2 bases from V and 7 from J; bases not matched to a gene: 7. CDR1 is LNHDA, CDR2 SQIVND, per germline (reference sequence). In DNA form, the CDR3 reads TGTGCCAGTAGTATACAAGGGACTAGCGGGAGCGGTGAGCAGTACTTC. Translating gives CASSIQGTSGSGEQYF.

The V gene is TRBV4-2, the J gene TRBJ2-3; D possibly uses TRBD1 or TRBD2 (7 bases each). Trimming cost V 0 bases and J 3 bases, with 13 bases left between them. CDR3 length: 16 residues. The germline gives CDR1 LGHNA, CDR2 YNFKEQ. In DNA form, the CDR3 reads TGTGCCAGCAGCCAAGATAGGCAGGGGGGGACAGATACGCAGTATTTT. The encoded protein is CASSQDRQGGTDTQYF.